These T cell receptor beta chains were read from a single sample in a study of T-cell memory formation after mild COVID-19. TCRdb itself ran the 5' RACE reads through MiXCR, one entry per CDR3 protein. The sample consists of 35,000 to 40,000 distinct CDR3 sequences, over 5% of them appearing once. Sequenced input: PBMCs or a T cell subset sorted from them (not recorded which). The receptor source for this set is an adult who had mild COVID-19 (a few samples of this study predate the infection). Cell type and time point are not known. The CDR3 runs from the conserved cysteine through the conserved F or W. A D gene is named only where the DNA matches it firmly. Not every row has a clone size; where given, it reads once, few, many or a size class.

len,abundance,d_gene,j_gene,v_gene,CDR3nt,CDR3aa
14,many,TRBD2,TRBJ2-7,TRBV5-1,TGCGCCAGCAGCCCGGGACTAGGTTACTACGAGCAGTACTTC,CASSPGLGYYEQYF
15,few,TRBD2,TRBJ2-5,TRBV6-6,TGTGCCAGCAGTCTTCCCTTAGCGGGGGCAGAGACCCAGTACTTC,CASSLPLAGAETQYF
16,many,.,TRBJ2-7,TRBV3-1,TGTGCCAGCAGCCAAGGTTATAAGGGCAGCTTCGACGAGCAGTACTTC,CASSQGYKGSFDEQYF
13,.,.,TRBJ1-1,TRBV3-1,TGTGCCAGCAGCCAAGATAGGCAGGCTGAAGCTTTCTTT,CASSQDRQAEAFF
15,few,TRBD2,TRBJ2-7,TRBV6-1,TGTGCCAGCAGTGAATTTAGCGGGGGTGGATACGAGCAGTACTTC,CASSEFSGGGYEQYF
14,few,.,TRBJ2-7,TRBV5-1,TGCGCCAGCAGACCCGACTCCCTCCAAGGGGGGGGGAACTTC,CASRPDSLQGGGNF
13,few,TRBD1,TRBJ2-2,TRBV29-1,TGCAGCGGTGGACAGGGGGTCGCCGGGGAGCTGTTTTTT,CSGGQGVAGELFF
16,many,.,TRBJ1-3,TRBV6-6,TGTGCCAGCAGTCGGCAGGATACGATAGGTGGAAACACCATATATTTT,CASSRQDTIGGNTIYF
14,few,TRBD1,TRBJ1-4,TRBV11-2,TGTGCCAGCAGCCATACCAGGGGGAGGGGAAAACTGTTTTTT,CASSHTRGRGKLFF
17,many,.,TRBJ2-1,TRBV4-3,TGCGCCAGCAGCCAAGATTGGTACGAGGGGACGTACAATGAGCAGTTCTTC,CASSQDWYEGTYNEQFF
17,many,TRBD2,TRBJ2-1,TRBV7-8,TGTGCCAGCAGCTTGGCCCCTAGCGGGAGGGGTCTAAATGAGCAGTTCTTC,CASSLAPSGRGLNEQFF
15,.,.,TRBJ2-6,TRBV24-1,TGTGCCACCAGTGACGGACAAGCTGGGGCCAACGTCCTGACTTTC,CATSDGQAGANVLTF
15,once,.,TRBJ1-6,TRBV2,TGTGCCAGCAGTGTTCAAAGGCAGGATAATTCACCCCTCCACTTT,CASSVQRQDNSPLHF
13,few,.,TRBJ1-1,TRBV7-8,TGTGCCAGCAGCTTGAGAATGAACACTGAAGCTTTCTTT,CASSLRMNTEAFF
19,few,TRBD1,TRBJ1-1,TRBV5-1,TGCGCCAGCAGCCGTGTCCCCGGGACAGGGAGTAACATGAACACTGAAGCTTTCTTT,CASSRVPGTGSNMNTEAFF
14,many,.,TRBJ2-3,TRBV7-9,TGTGCCAGCAGCTTATCTAGGGGTACAGATACGCAGTATTTT,CASSLSRGTDTQYF
13,many,.,TRBJ2-7,TRBV5-1,TGCGCCAGCAGTGAGACGGAGCCCTACGAGCAGTACTTC,CASSETEPYEQYF
13,many,.,TRBJ2-7,TRBV5-4,TGTGCCAGCAGCTTGATTAACTGGGACGAGCAGTACTTC,CASSLINWDEQYF
15,.,.,TRBJ2-2,TRBV27,TGTGCCAGCAGTTTGGAGGCGCGAGCCACCGGGGAGCTGTTTTTT,CASSLEARATGELFF
14,few,.,TRBJ2-7,TRBV18,TGTGCCAGCTCACAATACGGACAGAACAACGAGCAGTACTTC,CASSQYGQNNEQYF
14,many,TRBD1,TRBJ1-2,TRBV5-5,TGTGCCAGCAGCTTGGGACAGGGAAACTATGGCTACACCTTC,CASSLGQGNYGYTF
12,few,.,TRBJ2-7,TRBV12-3/TRBV12-4,TGTGCCAGCAGTTTCATGGGGGGCGAGCAGTACTTC,CASSFMGGEQYF
10,many,.,TRBJ2-1,TRBV12-3/TRBV12-4,TGTGCCAGCGGTTACAATGAGCAGTTCTTC,CASGYNEQFF
18,many,TRBD2,TRBJ2-3,TRBV7-9,TGTGCCAGCAGCCCAGACCGACTAGCGGGGATAGTTACAGATACGCAGTATTTT,CASSPDRLAGIVTDTQYF
16,many,.,TRBJ1-2,TRBV6-1,TGTGCCAGCAGTGAAGCGGCAGCGTACGATAACTATGGCTACACCTTC,CASSEAAAYDNYGYTF
12,few,.,TRBJ2-7,TRBV6-5,TGTGCCAGCAGTTGGGACATCAAGGAGCAGTACTTC,CASSWDIKEQYF
13,many,.,TRBJ2-2,TRBV9,TGTGCCAGCAGCGTAGGTGTCTCCGGGGAGCTGTTTTTT,CASSVGVSGELFF
17,few,.,TRBJ2-1,TRBV4-1,TGCGCCAGCAGCCTAGGGCGCGGGTTTAGCTCCTACAATGAGCAGTTCTTC,CASSLGRGFSSYNEQFF
16,few,TRBD1,TRBJ2-1,TRBV7-8,TGTGCCAGCAGCTCCCGGGACAGGAACCCGTACAATGAGCAGTTCTTC,CASSSRDRNPYNEQFF
12,.,.,TRBJ1-5,TRBV6-5,TGTGCCAGCAGTTCCATAAATCAGCCCCAGCATTTT,CASSSINQPQHF
14,many,TRBD2,TRBJ2-1,TRBV29-1,TGCAGCTTGGTGAGCGGGAGCTCCTACAATGAGCAGTTCTTC,CSLVSGSSYNEQFF
15,.,TRBD1,TRBJ1-2,TRBV4-3,TGCGCCAGCAGCCAAGATTCGGACAGGGTGGATGGCTACACCTTC,CASSQDSDRVDGYTF
16,few,TRBD1,TRBJ1-1,TRBV7-9,TGTGCCAGCAGCCCAAGGGGACAGGGGTTGAACACTGAAGCTTTCTTT,CASSPRGQGLNTEAFF
16,many,.,TRBJ2-1,TRBV15,TGTGCCACCAGCAGAGATTCGGGCTTCTCCTACAATGAGCAGTTCTTC,CATSRDSGFSYNEQFF
17,.,TRBD2,TRBJ2-3,TRBV7-8,TGTGCCAGCAGCTTAGGTCCTAGCGGGGGGGTCTTAGATACGCAGTATTTT,CASSLGPSGGVLDTQYF
16,few,TRBD1,TRBJ2-1,TRBV7-2,TGTGCCAGCAGCGGACCCGGGACAGGAGCTTACAATGAGCAGTTCTTC,CASSGPGTGAYNEQFF
16,many,TRBD2,TRBJ2-1,TRBV5-6,TGTGCCAGCAGCCCTAGCGGGAGTACTCCCTACAATGAGCAGTTCTTC,CASSPSGSTPYNEQFF
12,many,.,TRBJ2-7,TRBV5-1,TGCGCCAGCAGCAGATCCTACTACGAGCAGTACTTC,CASSRSYYEQYF
16,many,TRBD1,TRBJ1-4,TRBV12-3/TRBV12-4,TGTGCCAGCAGTGCCGGGACAGGAGCAACTAATGAAAAACTGTTTTTT,CASSAGTGATNEKLFF
12,few,.,TRBJ2-2,TRBV5-4,TGTGCCAGCAGCTGGGACTCCGCGGAGCTGTTTTTT,CASSWDSAELFF
16,many,.,TRBJ2-6,TRBV5-1,TGCGCCAGCAGCCAGGACCGTGTCTCTGGGGCCAACGTCCTGACTTTC,CASSQDRVSGANVLTF
13,many,TRBD1,TRBJ2-7,TRBV12-3/TRBV12-4,TGTGCCAGCAGTTATGACAGGGCCAACGAGCAGTACTTC,CASSYDRANEQYF
15,few,.,TRBJ2-5,TRBV24-1,TGTGCCACCAGTGATTTAAAGGGAAACCAAGAGACCCAGTACTTC,CATSDLKGNQETQYF
13,.,.,TRBJ1-3,TRBV7-8,TGTGCCAGCAGCTTAGGAGAGGGAAACACCATATATTTT,CASSLGEGNTIYF
15,many,.,TRBJ2-1,TRBV18,TGTGCCAGCTCACCACCGTCTCTCTCCTACAATGAGCAGTTCTTC,CASSPPSLSYNEQFF
16,many,.,TRBJ2-5,TRBV7-2,TGTGCCAGCAGCCGCTTAGGGGGAGGCCTAAAAGAGACCCAGTACTTC,CASSRLGGGLKETQYF
15,many,TRBD2,TRBJ2-1,TRBV12-5,TGTGCTAGTGGTTTCGGACTAGCGGGAGGGAATGAGCAGTTCTTC,CASGFGLAGGNEQFF
18,many,TRBD2,TRBJ2-7,TRBV9,TGTGCCAGCAGCGTGGGGGCGGGAGGTTCCGTCAGCTCCTACGAGCAGTACTTC,CASSVGAGGSVSSYEQYF
12,.,TRBD2,TRBJ2-7,TRBV6-2/TRBV6-3,TGTGCCAGCAGTTATCCCGGGGGGTTGCAGTACTTC,CASSYPGGLQYF
14,many,.,TRBJ2-7,TRBV5-1,TGCGCCAGCAGCTTCCGGGACCGAACCTACGAGCAGTACTTC,CASSFRDRTYEQYF
16,few,.,TRBJ1-5,TRBV27,TGTGCCAGCAGTTATGTGGGGGCGAAGATCAATCAGCCCCAGCATTTT,CASSYVGAKINQPQHF
15,.,TRBD2,TRBJ2-3,TRBV6-2/TRBV6-3,TGTGCCAGCAGTTACCCGCGGGAGAGCACAGATACGCAGTATTTT,CASSYPRESTDTQYF
18,few,.,TRBJ2-2,TRBV18,TGTGCCAGCTCACCGAGGAGCAACTTGCGGACGAACACCGGGGAGCTGTTTTTT,CASSPRSNLRTNTGELFF
14,.,.,TRBJ2-3,TRBV19,TGTGCCAGTAGTCGACGGACAGCCCCAGATACGCAGTATTTT,CASSRRTAPDTQYF
16,many,.,TRBJ2-3,TRBV12-3/TRBV12-4,TGTGCCAGCAGTCCCCAGGGGGGGCTCCGCGCGGATACGCAGTATTTT,CASSPQGGLRADTQYF
15,many,.,TRBJ1-1,TRBV7-9,TGTGCCAGCAGCTTTAGTAGGCGCATGAACACTGAAGCTTTCTTT,CASSFSRRMNTEAFF
15,.,.,TRBJ1-2,TRBV29-1,TGCAGCGTTGTGGAAAGGGGGAAGGGTAACTATGGCTACACCTTC,CSVVERGKGNYGYTF
14,.,.,TRBJ2-2,TRBV7-3,TGTGCCAGCAGCTCCCGGCCGAACACCGGGGAGCTGTTTTTT,CASSSRPNTGELFF
17,many,.,TRBJ2-5,TRBV27,TGTGCCAGCAGTTTATCGATCTTTGGGGGGTATCAAGAGACCCAGTACTTC,CASSLSIFGGYQETQYF